This TCR beta chain was profiled in a study of molecular identifiers for immune sequencing clone quantification. The overall study: Replicates split RNA from about 20,000 or 100,000 naive CD8 cells five ways, and the researchers sequenced four portions.

TCRdb analysed the PCR reads with MiXCR anew, one entry per CDR3 protein. Of more than 550,000 distinct CDR3 sequences detected, 25% appear once; the ten largest clones hold 0.78%. With respect to this clonotype: The target antigen is unknown.

With 0 bases removed from V and 0 bases from J, the gap between germline ends came to 9 bases. Germline V gene sequence: CDR1 MNHEY, CDR2 SVGEGT. There are 16 residues in the CDR3. Sorted naive CD8 T cells were those defined as CD8+CD4-CCR7+CD45RA+. Whole-study findings and limits: Whereas clones above 20 RNA copies held under 1% of naive-cell molecules, they held over 97% of effector molecules.

The receptor comes from a human donor in good health. Some libraries in this study had Jurkat cell RNA spiked in. This chain joins TRBV6-2 or TRBV6-3 and TRBJ2-1; the D gene is possibly TRBD1 (5 bases). The specimen sequenced was naive CD8+ T cells from blood, with Jurkat cell RNA spiked in. This sample's subset: FACS-sorted CD8+CD4-CCR7+CD45RA+ naive T cells. The CDR3 reads CASSYSGAASYNEQFF. The CDR3 nucleotides read TGTGCCAGCAGTTACTCAGGGGCGGCCTCCTACAATGAGCAGTTCTTC.